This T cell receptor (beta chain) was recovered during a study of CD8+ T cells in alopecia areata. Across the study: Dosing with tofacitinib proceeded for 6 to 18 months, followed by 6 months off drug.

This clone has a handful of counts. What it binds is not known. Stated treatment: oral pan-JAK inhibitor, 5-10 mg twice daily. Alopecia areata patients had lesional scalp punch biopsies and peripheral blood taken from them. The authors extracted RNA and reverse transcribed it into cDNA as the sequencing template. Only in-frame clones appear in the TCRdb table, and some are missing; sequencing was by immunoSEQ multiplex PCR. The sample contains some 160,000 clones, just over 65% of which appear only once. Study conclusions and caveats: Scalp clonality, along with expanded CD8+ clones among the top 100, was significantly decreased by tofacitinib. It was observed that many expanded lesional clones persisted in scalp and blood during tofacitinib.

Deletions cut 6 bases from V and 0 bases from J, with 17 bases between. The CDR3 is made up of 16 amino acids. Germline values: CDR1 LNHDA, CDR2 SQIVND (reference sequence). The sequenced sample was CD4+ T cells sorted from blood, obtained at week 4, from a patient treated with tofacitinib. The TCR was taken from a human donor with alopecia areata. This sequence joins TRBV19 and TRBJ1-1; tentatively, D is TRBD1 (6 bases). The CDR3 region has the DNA TGTGCCAGTAGCATCGCCTACAGGGAGTTGAACACTGAAGCTTTCTTT. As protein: CASSIAYRELNTEAFF.